This TCR beta chain was recovered during a study of shared clonotypes between healthy human individuals. Study-level findings and limits: Clonotypes which were not shared had lower generation probabilities than clonotypes that all four donors shared. Roughly 5% of naive CD4 clonotypes were shared across a handful of donors. Donor clonotype sharing was expected to depend on sequencing depth. On the whole, naive subsets had larger estimated richness than memory subsets had.

Looked up from germline, CDR1 is MDHEN and CDR2 is SYDVKM. Trimming cost V 5 bases and J 1 base, with 12 bases left between them. The CDR3 runs 14 residues. About this clone itself: The antigen is undetermined.

CD45RO-negative cells were positively selected for CCR7, leaving out terminally differentiated effector memory CD45RA+ cells. Generated by immunoSEQ multiplex PCR, the TCRdb table keeps only in-frame clones and is missing some. The sample includes about 1.9 million clones, 80% to 95% of them seen just once. This receptor was obtained from a man aged 18 to 29 in good health. Some clones in this sample may be carry-over from other donors' samples. This sequence joins TRBV28 and TRBJ2-7; unclear D gene. Sequencing was performed on naive CD8+ T cells from PBMCs. In DNA, the CDR3 is TGTGCCAGCAGTCTCGAACTCCTGTCCTACGAGCAGTACTTC. Translated: CASSLELLSYEQYF.